This T cell receptor (beta chain) appears in the sequencing data of a study of blood T cells in healthy people across ages. Broader study findings: PBMCs went unsorted, and a conclusive naive versus antigen-experienced comparison was therefore prevented.

The use of a sample-barcoded 5' primer and a J-beta primer mix characterized a second PCR of roughly 6 to 11 cycles. The template-switch adaptor, which had 12 random nucleotides, put a tag on each cDNA molecule. Samples each returned at least 3 million CDR3-containing paired-end reads. MiXCR, applied by TCRdb to the 5' RACE reads, yields one record per CDR3 protein. The sample consists of some 940,000 distinct CDR3 sequences, 25% to 35% of them appearing once. This clonotype turned up a few times. Its antigen is as yet unknown. A further study also used this sample, focusing on T cells of mothers and their children. As that study records: An overlap that was slightly higher, though non-significant, was seen in related mother-child pairs versus unrelated pairs.

The source of this sequence is a woman aged 40 to 55 in good health. Sequencing was carried out using blood.

The CDR3 sequence: CASSYSLYPPENTEAFF. The DNA for the CDR3 is TGTGCCAGCAGTTACTCCCTTTACCCCCCAGAGAACACTGAAGCTTTCTTT. V and J are TRBV6-8 and TRBJ1-1; no clear D gene. This CDR3 comprises 17 residues. Germline assignment: CDR1 MNHGY and CDR2 SAAAGT. V shed 0 bases and J shed 1 base, with 15 bases lying between them.